A single sample gave rise to the 23 T cell receptor beta chains below, sequenced in a study of blood T cell repertoires in COVID-19. Sequencing used immunoSEQ multiplex PCR; TCRdb keeps in-frame clones, though not all of them. The repertoire holds roughly 260,000 clones, with around nine tenths as singletons. Sequencing used PBMCs or T cells enriched from blood (not recorded which). These receptors were taken from a woman under 30 who had recovered from COVID-19.

This clone was recorded only once. This sequence joins TRBV19 and TRBJ2-3; TRBD2 matches at 8 bases. CDR3 length: 14 amino acids. The germline CDR1 and CDR2 sequences are LNHDA and SQIVND (reference sequence). Losses at the gene ends were 4 bases for V and 4 bases for J; bases not matched to a gene: 4. The CDR3 DNA is TGTGCCAGTAGTACCCGGGGGGGCGCAGATACGCAGTATTTT. Its protein is CASSTRGGADTQYF.

This chain joins TRBV7-6 and TRBJ2-5, with 10 nucleotides matching TRBD1. The CDR3 is made up of 15 amino acids. J lost 4 bases, V lost 5 bases, and 7 bases had no gene match. In germline, CDR1 is SGHVS, CDR2 FNYEAQ. The CDR3 is CASSDRGPGLETQYF. The CDR3 nucleotides read TGTGCCAGCAGCGACAGGGGGCCGGGGCTAGAGACCCAGTACTTC.

This chain connects TRBV5-1 to TRBJ1-5; D is perhaps TRBD1 (6 bases). Germline assignment: CDR1 SGHRS and CDR2 YFSETQ. Trimming removed 2 bases from V and 5 bases from J, with 14 bases in between. The CDR3 consists of 15 residues. As DNA, the CDR3 is TGCGCCAGCAGCTTACAGGGTAGGAGAGATCAGCCCCAGCATTTT. Translating gives CASSLQGRRDQPQHF.

The chain carries TRBV5-6 and TRBJ1-5, with D unresolved. The CDR3 runs 15 residues. V lost 0 bases, J lost 6 bases, and 13 bases lay in between. Germline V gene data show CDR1 as SGHDT and CDR2 as YYEEEE. DNA for the CDR3: TGTGCCAGCAGCTTGGCTTACGGAAGCGGTCAGCCCCAGCATTTT. It encodes CASSLAYGSGQPQHF.

A single count supports this clone. The chain employs TRBV4-3 and TRBJ1-4; a weak D match, TRBD1 (5 bases). Germline lookup yields CDR1 LGHNA and CDR2 YSLEER. V lost 2 bases and J 0 bases, leaving 7 bases between the germline ends. CDR3 length: 15 residues. CDR3 amino acids: CASSQTGSTNEKLFF. CDR3 bases: TGCGCCAGCAGCCAAACAGGTTCAACTAATGAAAAACTGTTTTTT.

The rearrangement uses TRBV15 and TRBJ2-2, with 7 bases that match TRBD1. This CDR3 spans 14 amino acids. Germline values: CDR1 LNHNV, CDR2 YYDKDF (reference sequence). The ends lost 6 bases at V and 7 bases at J; junction bases unmatched: 8. The CDR3 region is CATSDRALVGELFF. In DNA, the CDR3 is TGTGCCACCAGTGACAGGGCCTTAGTCGGGGAGCTGTTTTTT. Drawing the rest from reference TRBV15 and TRBJ2-2, the complete variable domain is DAMVIQNPRYQVTQFGKPVTLSCSQTLNHNVMYWYQQKSSQAPKLLFHYYDKDFNNEADTPDNFQSRRPNTSFCFLDIRSPGLGDTAMYLCATSDRALVGELFFGEGSRLTVL.

Points on this clone: The identical CDR3 is also encoded by other nucleotide sequences in the sample. The V and J genes are TRBV30 and TRBJ1-1, with D possibly matching TRBD1 (6 bases). There are 12 residues in the CDR3. V lost 0 bases to trimming and J lost 4 bases, with 6 bases between them. In germline, CDR1 is GTSNPN, CDR2 SVGIG (reference sequence). The CDR3 loop reads CAWSVGGTEAFF. The CDR3 DNA reads TGTGCCTGGAGTGTAGGGGGCACTGAAGCTTTCTTT.

The chain couples TRBV19 to TRBJ1-2; TRBD1 matches 9 bases. Germline V lookup: CDR1 LNHDA, CDR2 SQIVND (reference sequence). V lost 5 bases and J lost 4; bases outside the gene matches: 8. This CDR3 is built from 15 residues. The DNA of the CDR3 is TGTGCCAGTAGTGATGCCCGGGGACAGGGCTATGGCTACACCTTC. Its protein is CASSDARGQGYGYTF.

V usage is TRBV6-5 and J usage is TRBJ2-7, with 7 bases lining up with TRBD1. J gave up 3 bases and V 4 bases, and 9 bases lay outside the gene matches. Germline loops: CDR1 MNHEY, CDR2 SVGAGI. The CDR3 extends over 15 amino acids. CDR3 DNA sequence: TGTGCCAGCAGTTCCCCTAGACAGGGCGGCTACGAGCAGTACTTC. This sequence encodes CASSSPRQGGYEQYF.

V usage is TRBV7-8 and J usage is TRBJ1-5; D is uncertain. Per germline, CDR1 SGHVS and CDR2 FQNEAQ. Trimming took 2 bases from V and 8 from J, leaving 13 bases between them. The CDR3 contains 14 residues. The CDR3 bases are TGTGCCAGCAGCTTAAGCGGACCTCTAAAGCCCCAGCATTTT. It codes for CASSLSGPLKPQHF.

This clone was observed a handful of times. The V gene is TRBV29-1, the J gene TRBJ1-1; D is unresolved. Germline CDR1 reads SQVTM; CDR2 reads ANQGSEA. V dropped 4 bases and J dropped 5 bases, with 17 bases sitting between them. This CDR3 region has 14 residues. In nucleotides, the CDR3 is TGCAGCGTTGGGGGTCGGGGAGTGGGAACTGAAGCTTTCTTT. Its protein is CSVGGRGVGTEAFF.

The gene calls are TRBV5-4 and TRBJ2-7; 7 bases fit TRBD2. The CDR3 totals 14 residues. V shed 0 bases, J shed 2 bases, and the junction held 2 bases outside the gene matches. Germline V CDR1 and CDR2: SGHNT, YYREEE (reference sequence). This chain's CDR3 is CASSLVGGAYEQYF. In nucleotides, the CDR3 is TGTGCCAGCAGCTTGGTTGGGGGGGCCTACGAGCAGTACTTC.

This chain connects TRBV2 to TRBJ1-1; TRBD1 aligns across 9 bases. Losses at the gene ends were 7 bases for V and 5 bases for J; bases not matched to a gene: 11. From germline, CDR1 is SNHLY and CDR2 FYNNEI. The CDR3 covers 15 residues. CDR3 protein: CASIGTGFSETEAFF. CDR3 DNA sequence: TGTGCCAGCATAGGGACAGGGTTTTCAGAGACTGAAGCTTTCTTT.

The chain is built from TRBV28 and TRBJ1-6; the D is unclear. The germline gives CDR1 MDHEN, CDR2 SYDVKM. CDR3 length equals 14 residues. Trimming stripped 2 bases from V and 14 bases from J, with 16 bases between. As DNA, the CDR3 is TGTGCCAGCAGTTTACACAACCGCCCACATTCCCTCCACTTT. Translation gives CASSLHNRPHSLHF.

The DNA for the CDR3 is TGTGCCAGCAGCGTGGACAGGGGGCGAATGACAGATACGCAGTATTTT. Translation: CASSVDRGRMTDTQYF. The chain employs TRBV7-9 and TRBJ2-3; 11 bases align to TRBD1. Germline V gene sequence: CDR1 SEHNR, CDR2 FQNEAQ (reference sequence). The CDR3 has 16 amino acids. Trimming at V came to 5 bases and at J to 3 bases, leaving 7 bases not matched to a gene.

The genes are TRBV7-2 and TRBJ2-7; D gene ambiguous. Deletions cut 1 base from V and 6 bases from J, with 10 bases between. Germline V CDR1 and CDR2: SGHTA, FQGNSA. The length of the CDR3 is 13 residues. CDR3 in DNA: TGTGCCAGCAGCTTAGGCCCCCGCGTCGAGCAGTACTTC. Its protein is CASSLGPRVEQYF.

The chain is built from TRBV11-3 and TRBJ1-1; a weak D match, TRBD1 (6 bases). V lost 8 bases and J lost 4, with 17 bases in between. This CDR3 contains 14 residues. Germline lookup yields CDR1 SGHNT and CDR2 YENEEA. The chain's CDR3 is CASSGAGSGTEAFF. CDR3 in DNA: TGTGCCAGCTCAGGGGCAGGGTCTGGCACTGAAGCTTTCTTT.

The chain joins TRBV9 to TRBJ1-5; TRBD1 is a possible D gene (6 bases). Per germline, CDR1 SGDLS and CDR2 YYNGEE. The CDR3 is 14 amino acids. V was cut by 3 bases and J by 5 bases, with 12 bases left in between. The CDR3 sequence is CASSANRADQPQHF. The CDR3 nucleotides read TGTGCCAGCAGCGCAAACAGGGCGGATCAGCCCCAGCATTTT.

The chain combines TRBV6-5 with TRBJ1-5; 7 nucleotides match TRBD1. With V trimmed by 7 bases and J by 2 bases, 8 bases remained unmatched. CDR1 is MNHEY, CDR2 SVGAGI, per germline. This CDR3 is built from 15 residues. CDR3 in DNA: TGTGCCAGCATTACCGACAGGGCGGGCAATCAGCCCCAGCATTTT. Translation gives CASITDRAGNQPQHF.

The rearrangement joins TRBV4-1 to TRBJ1-2, with D hard to call. The germline CDR1 and CDR2 sequences are MGHRA and YSYEKL. The CDR3 loop spans 15 amino acids. Trimming pared 1 base from V and 1 base from J, leaving 10 bases between. CDR3 sequence: CASSQGVYSNYGYTF. The CDR3 DNA follows: TGCGCCAGCAGCCAAGGGGTGTACAGTAACTATGGCTACACCTTC.

The chain links TRBV11-2 to TRBJ1-6, with 8 positions matching TRBD1. Per germline, CDR1 SGHAT and CDR2 FQNNGV. The CDR3 runs 16 residues. V was pared by 5 bases and J by 7 bases, with 10 bases of the junction left unmatched. CDR3 in amino acids: CASSAIRTGRNSPLHF. The CDR3 coding sequence is TGTGCCAGCAGCGCAATCAGGACAGGGCGGAATTCACCCCTCCACTTT. Drawing the rest from reference TRBV11-2 and TRBJ1-6, the complete variable domain is EAGVAQSPRYKIIEKRQSVAFWCNPISGHATLYWYQQILGQGPKLLIQFQNNGVVDDSQLPKDRFSAERLKGVDSTLKIQPAKLEDSAVYLCASSAIRTGRNSPLHFGNGTRLTVT.

This clone was recorded only once. As DNA, the CDR3 is TGTGCCAGCAGTCCCTACATGTCAGGGCCATACTATGGCTACACCTTC. Translation gives CASSPYMSGPYYGYTF. The V gene is TRBV27, the J gene TRBJ1-2; perhaps TRBD1 as D (5 bases). This CDR3 contains 16 residues. CDR1 and CDR2 (germline): MNHEY, SMNVEV (reference sequence). V gave up 5 bases and J gave up 3 bases, with 19 bases separating them.

The table lists this clone with a count of one. V gene TRBV4-3 combines with J gene TRBJ2-2; a weak D match, TRBD1 (5 bases). The CDR3 runs 15 residues. V was pared by 0 bases and J by 5 bases, with 10 bases between. The germline gives CDR1 LGHNA, CDR2 YSLEER. The CDR3 region is CASSQDGQGTGELFF. The CDR3 DNA reads as TGCGCCAGCAGCCAAGATGGCCAGGGAACCGGGGAGCTGTTTTTT.